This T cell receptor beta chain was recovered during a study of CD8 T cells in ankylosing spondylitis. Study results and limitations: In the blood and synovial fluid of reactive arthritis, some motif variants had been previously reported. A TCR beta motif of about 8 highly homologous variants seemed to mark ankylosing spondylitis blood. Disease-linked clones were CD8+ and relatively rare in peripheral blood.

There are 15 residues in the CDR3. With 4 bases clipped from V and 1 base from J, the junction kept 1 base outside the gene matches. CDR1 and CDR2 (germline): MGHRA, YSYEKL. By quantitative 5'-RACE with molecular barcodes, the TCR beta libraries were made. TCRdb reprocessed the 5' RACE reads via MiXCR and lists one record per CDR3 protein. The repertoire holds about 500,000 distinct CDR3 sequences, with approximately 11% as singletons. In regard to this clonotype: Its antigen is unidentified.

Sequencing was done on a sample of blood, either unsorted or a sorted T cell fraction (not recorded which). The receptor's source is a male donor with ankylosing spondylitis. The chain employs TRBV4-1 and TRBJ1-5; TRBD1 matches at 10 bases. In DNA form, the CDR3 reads TGCGCCAGCAGCCCGGGACAGGGGAGCAATCAGCCCCAGCATTTT. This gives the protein CASSPGQGSNQPQHF.